Here is one T cell receptor beta chain with its context. Antigen unknown. Time point: blood 4 weeks post-SBRT, at nephrectomy. Treatment here: 15 Gy SBRT to primary tumor, nephrectomy 4 weeks later. Serial blood draws occurred at baseline and 2 and 4 weeks post-SBRT. The patient's renal cell carcinoma had clear cell pathology. The V end lost 5 bases, the J end lost 9 bases, and 14 bases lay between the germline ends. This CDR3 region has 13 residues. Germline V gene lookup returns CDR1 SGHTA and CDR2 FQGNSA. Profiled with immunoSEQ multiplex PCR; TCRdb holds only in-frame clones, not every one. The sample contains some 80,000 clones, around four fifths of which appear only once. The sample originates from a study of radiation and T cells in renal cell carcinoma. Whole-study results and caveats: From baseline, blood top tumor clonotypes peaked at 2 weeks post-radiation. Pretreatment tumor biopsies were lacking, so baseline clonotypes are unknown.

Sample: blood, taken from a patient whose treatment included radiotherapy and nephrectomy. V usage is TRBV7-2 and J usage is TRBJ1-5; D remains ambiguous. The sequence derives from a woman aged 55-69 years with renal cell carcinoma. The CDR3 nucleotides read TGTGCCAGCAGCCGGGATAAACAGAGGCCCCAGCATTTT. It encodes CASSRDKQRPQHF. The variable domain in full, with the rest retrieved from reference TRBV7-2 and TRBJ1-5, is GAGVSQSPSNKVTEKGKDVELRCDPISGHTALYWYRQSLGQGLEFLIYFQGNSAPDKSGLPSDRFSAERTGGSVSTLTIQRTQQEDSAVYLCASSRDKQRPQHFGDGTRLSIL.